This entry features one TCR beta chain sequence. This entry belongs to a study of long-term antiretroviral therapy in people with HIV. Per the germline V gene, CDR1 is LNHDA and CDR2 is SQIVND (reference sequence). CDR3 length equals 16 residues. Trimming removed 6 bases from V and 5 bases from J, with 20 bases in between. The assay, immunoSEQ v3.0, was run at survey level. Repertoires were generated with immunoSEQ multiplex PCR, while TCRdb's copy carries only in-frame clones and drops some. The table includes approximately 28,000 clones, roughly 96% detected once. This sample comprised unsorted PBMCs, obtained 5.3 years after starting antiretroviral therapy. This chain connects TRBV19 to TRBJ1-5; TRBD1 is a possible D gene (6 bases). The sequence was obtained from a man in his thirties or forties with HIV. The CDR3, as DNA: TGTGCCAGTAGAGTTCATTTACAGGGTTGGGATCAGCCCCAGCATTTT. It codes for CASRVHLQGWDQPQHF.